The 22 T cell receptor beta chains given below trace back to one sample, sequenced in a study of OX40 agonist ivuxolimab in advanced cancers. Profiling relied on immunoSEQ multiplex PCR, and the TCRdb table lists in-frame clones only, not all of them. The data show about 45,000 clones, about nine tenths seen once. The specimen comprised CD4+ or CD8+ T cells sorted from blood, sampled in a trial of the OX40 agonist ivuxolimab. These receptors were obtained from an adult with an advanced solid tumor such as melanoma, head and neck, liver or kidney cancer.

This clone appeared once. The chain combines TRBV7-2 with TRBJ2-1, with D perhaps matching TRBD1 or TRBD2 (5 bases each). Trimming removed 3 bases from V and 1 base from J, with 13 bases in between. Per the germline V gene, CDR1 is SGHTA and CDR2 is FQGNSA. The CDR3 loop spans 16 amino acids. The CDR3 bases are TGTGCCAGCAGCTTTTGGGGGAGCGGTTCCTACAATGAGCAGTTCTTC. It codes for CASSFWGSGSYNEQFF.

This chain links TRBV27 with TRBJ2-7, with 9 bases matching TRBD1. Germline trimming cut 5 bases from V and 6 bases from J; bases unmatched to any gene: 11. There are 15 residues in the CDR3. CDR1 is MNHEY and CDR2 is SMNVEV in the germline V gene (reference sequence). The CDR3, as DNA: TGTGCCAGCAGTCCCCTAATTGGACAGGGGATCGAGCAGTACTTC. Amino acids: CASSPLIGQGIEQYF.

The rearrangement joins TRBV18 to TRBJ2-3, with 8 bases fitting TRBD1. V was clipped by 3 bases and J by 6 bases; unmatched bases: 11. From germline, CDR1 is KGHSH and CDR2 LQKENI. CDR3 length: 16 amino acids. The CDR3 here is CASSPLGTGTSDTQYF. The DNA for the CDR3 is TGTGCCAGCTCACCCCTCGGGACAGGAACAAGCGATACGCAGTATTTT.

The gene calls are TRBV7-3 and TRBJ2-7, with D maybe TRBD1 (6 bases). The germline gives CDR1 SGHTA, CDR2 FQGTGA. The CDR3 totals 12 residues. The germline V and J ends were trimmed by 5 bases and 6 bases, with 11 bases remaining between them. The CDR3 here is CASSPLGGEQYF. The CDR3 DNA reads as TGTGCCAGCAGCCCATTAGGGGGCGAGCAGTACTTC.

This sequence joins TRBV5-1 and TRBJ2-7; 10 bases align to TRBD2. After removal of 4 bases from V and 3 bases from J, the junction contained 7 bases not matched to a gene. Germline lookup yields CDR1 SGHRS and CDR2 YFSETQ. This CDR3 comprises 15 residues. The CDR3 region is CASSATASGGYEQYF. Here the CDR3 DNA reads TGCGCCAGCAGCGCGACGGCTAGCGGGGGCTACGAGCAGTACTTC. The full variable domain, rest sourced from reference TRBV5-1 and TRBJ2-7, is KAGVTQTPRYLIKTRGQQVTLSCSPISGHRSVSWYQQTPGQGLQFLFEYFSETQRNKGNFPGRFSGRQFSNSRSEMNVSTLELGDSALYLCASSATASGGYEQYFGPGTRLTVT.

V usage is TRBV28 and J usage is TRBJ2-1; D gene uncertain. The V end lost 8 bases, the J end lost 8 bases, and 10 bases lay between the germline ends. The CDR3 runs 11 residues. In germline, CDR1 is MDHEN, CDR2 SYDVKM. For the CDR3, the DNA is TGTGCCAGCTGCAATAGGGATGAGCAGTTCTTC. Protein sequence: CASCNRDEQFF.

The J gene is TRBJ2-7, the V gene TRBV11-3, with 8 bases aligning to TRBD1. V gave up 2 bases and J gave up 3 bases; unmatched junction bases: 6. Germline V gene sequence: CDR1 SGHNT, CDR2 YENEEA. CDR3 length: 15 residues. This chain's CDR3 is CASSLSAGGNYEQYF. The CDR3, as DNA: TGTGCCAGCAGCTTAAGTGCAGGGGGCAACTACGAGCAGTACTTC.

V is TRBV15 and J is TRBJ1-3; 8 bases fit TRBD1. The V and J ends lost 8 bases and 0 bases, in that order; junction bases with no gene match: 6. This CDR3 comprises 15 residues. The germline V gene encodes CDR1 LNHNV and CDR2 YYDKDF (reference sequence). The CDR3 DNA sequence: TGTGCCACCTCCGGGACAGGTGGCTCTGGAAACACCATATATTTT. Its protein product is CATSGTGGSGNTIYF.

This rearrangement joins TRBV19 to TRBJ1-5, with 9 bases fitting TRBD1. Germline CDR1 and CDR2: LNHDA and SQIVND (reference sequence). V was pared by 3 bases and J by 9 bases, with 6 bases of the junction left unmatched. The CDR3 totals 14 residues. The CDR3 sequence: CASSMVQGAPPQHF. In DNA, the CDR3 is TGTGCCAGTAGTATGGTACAGGGGGCCCCGCCCCAGCATTTT.

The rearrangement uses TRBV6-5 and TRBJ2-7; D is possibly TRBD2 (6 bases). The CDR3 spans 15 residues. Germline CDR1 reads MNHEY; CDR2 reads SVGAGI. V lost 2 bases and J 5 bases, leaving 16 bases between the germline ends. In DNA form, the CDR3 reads TGTGCCAGCAGTTACCTCGGAGGGGCAGCCAACGAGCAGTACTTC. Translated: CASSYLGGAANEQYF.

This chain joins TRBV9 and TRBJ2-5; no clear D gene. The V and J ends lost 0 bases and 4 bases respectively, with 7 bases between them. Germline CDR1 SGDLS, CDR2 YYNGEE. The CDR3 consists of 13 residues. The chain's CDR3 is CASSVGGTETQYF. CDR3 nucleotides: TGTGCCAGCAGCGTAGGCGGCACAGAGACCCAGTACTTC.

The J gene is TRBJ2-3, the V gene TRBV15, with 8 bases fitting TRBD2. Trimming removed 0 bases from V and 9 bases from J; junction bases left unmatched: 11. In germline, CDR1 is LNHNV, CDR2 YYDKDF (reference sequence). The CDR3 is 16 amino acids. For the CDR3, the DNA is TGTGCCACCAGCAGAGATTTCATCGGAGCGGGAGTAACGCAGTATTTT. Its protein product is CATSRDFIGAGVTQYF.

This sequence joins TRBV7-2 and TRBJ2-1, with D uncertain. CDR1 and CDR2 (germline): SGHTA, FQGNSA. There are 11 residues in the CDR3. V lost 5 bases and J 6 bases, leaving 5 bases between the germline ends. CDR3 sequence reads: CASSASNEQFF. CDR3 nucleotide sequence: TGTGCCAGCAGCGCATCCAATGAGCAGTTCTTC.

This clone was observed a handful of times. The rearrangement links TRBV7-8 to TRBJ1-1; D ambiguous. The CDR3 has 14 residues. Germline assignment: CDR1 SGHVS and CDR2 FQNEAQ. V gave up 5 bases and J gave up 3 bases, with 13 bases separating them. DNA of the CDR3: TGTGCCAGCAGCCCTCGCTGGTTAGACACTGAAGCTTTCTTT. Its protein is CASSPRWLDTEAFF.

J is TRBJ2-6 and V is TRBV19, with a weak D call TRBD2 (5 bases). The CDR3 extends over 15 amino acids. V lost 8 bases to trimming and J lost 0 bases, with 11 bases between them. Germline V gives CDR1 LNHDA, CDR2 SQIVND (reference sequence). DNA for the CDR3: TGTGCCAGTGGCCGGGGAGTCTCTGGGGCCAACGTCCTGACTTTC. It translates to CASGRGVSGANVLTF.

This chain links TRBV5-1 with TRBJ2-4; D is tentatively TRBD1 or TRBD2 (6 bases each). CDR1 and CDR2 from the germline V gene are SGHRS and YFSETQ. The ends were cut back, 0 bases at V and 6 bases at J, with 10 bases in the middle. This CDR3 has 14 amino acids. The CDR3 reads CASSLVPGANIQYF. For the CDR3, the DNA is TGCGCCAGCAGCTTGGTTCCGGGGGCAAACATTCAGTACTTC.

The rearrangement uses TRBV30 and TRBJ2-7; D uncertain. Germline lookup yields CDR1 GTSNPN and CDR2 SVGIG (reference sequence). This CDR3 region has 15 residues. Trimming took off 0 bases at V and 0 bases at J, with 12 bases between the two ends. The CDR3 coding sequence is TGTGCCTGGAGTGTACGAGGATGGAGCTCCTACGAGCAGTACTTC. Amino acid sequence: CAWSVRGWSSYEQYF.

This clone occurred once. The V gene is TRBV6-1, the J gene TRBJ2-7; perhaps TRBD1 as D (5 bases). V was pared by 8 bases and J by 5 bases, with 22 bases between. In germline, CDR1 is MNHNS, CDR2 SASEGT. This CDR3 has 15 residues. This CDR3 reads CASWVQPNRGHEQYF. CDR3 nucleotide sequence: TGTGCCAGCTGGGTTCAGCCAAATAGGGGCCACGAGCAGTACTTC.

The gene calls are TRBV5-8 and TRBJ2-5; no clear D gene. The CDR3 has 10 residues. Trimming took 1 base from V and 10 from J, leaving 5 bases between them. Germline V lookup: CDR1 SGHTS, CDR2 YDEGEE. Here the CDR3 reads CASSLLGQYF. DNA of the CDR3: TGTGCCAGCAGCTTGTTAGGCCAGTACTTC. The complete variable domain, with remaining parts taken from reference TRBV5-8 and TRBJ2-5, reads EAGVTQSPTHLIKTRGQQATLRCSPISGHTSVYWYQQALGLGLQFLLWYDEGEERNRGNFPPRFSGRQFPNYSSELNVNALELEDSALYLCASSLLGQYFGPGTRLLVL.

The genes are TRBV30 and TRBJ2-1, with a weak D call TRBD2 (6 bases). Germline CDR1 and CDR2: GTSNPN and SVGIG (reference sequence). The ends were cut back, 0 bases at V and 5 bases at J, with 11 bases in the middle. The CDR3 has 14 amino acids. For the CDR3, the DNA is TGTGCCTGGAGTGTCTGGGGGAGGAACAATGAGCAGTTCTTC. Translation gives CAWSVWGRNNEQFF.

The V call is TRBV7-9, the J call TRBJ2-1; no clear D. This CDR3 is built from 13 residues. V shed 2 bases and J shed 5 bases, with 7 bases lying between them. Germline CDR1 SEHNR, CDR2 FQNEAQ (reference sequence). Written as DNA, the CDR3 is TGTGCCAGCAGCTTATCTTCAAACAATGAGCAGTTCTTC. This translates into CASSLSSNNEQFF.

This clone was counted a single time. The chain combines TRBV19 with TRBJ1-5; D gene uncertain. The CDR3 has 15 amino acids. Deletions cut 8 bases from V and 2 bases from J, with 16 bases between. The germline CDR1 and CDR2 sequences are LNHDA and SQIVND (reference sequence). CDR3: CASCQAAGGNQPQHF. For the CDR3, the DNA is TGTGCCAGTTGTCAGGCGGCGGGTGGCAATCAGCCCCAGCATTTT.